This TCR beta chain was identified in a study of cytotoxic CD8 clonotypes in ibrutinib-treated CLL. About the study: Collecting the response samples happened after a median 12 months of treatment, with a range of 6 to 36.

In its sample, this clone was seen a few times. The target antigen is unknown. General study findings and limits: Rare overall, public clonotypes shrank or held steady under therapy.

Sequencing sought depths of 1 in 200,000 to 1 in 1 million T cells. Sequencing used immunoSEQ multiplex PCR; TCRdb keeps in-frame clones, though not all of them. The sample gives 130,000 or so clones, under 90% of which show up once; less than 4% is in the top ten. Germline values: CDR1 SGDLS, CDR2 YYNGEE. The CDR3 has 19 residues. Trimming cost V 0 bases and J 0 bases; bases outside gene matches: 11. PBMCs were cryopreserved, and 1.5 to 2.5 micrograms of genomic DNA from them went into TCR beta libraries. The sequencing used PBMCs, collected after 24 months of ibrutinib treatment. This TCR was sampled from a human donor with chronic lymphocytic leukemia. The chain couples TRBV9 to TRBJ1-2; TRBD1 agrees at 10 bases. DNA for the CDR3: TGTGCCAGCAGCGTAGCTACTGGGACAGGGGAAACCACTAACTATGGCTACACCTTC. Its translation: CASSVATGTGETTNYGYTF. Variable domain in full (rest from reference TRBV9 and TRBJ1-2): DSGVTQTPKHLITATGQRVTLRCSPRSGDLSVYWYQQSLDQGLQFLIQYYNGEERAKGNILERFSAQQFPDLHSELNLSSLELGDSALYFCASSVATGTGETTNYGYTFGSGTRLTVV.